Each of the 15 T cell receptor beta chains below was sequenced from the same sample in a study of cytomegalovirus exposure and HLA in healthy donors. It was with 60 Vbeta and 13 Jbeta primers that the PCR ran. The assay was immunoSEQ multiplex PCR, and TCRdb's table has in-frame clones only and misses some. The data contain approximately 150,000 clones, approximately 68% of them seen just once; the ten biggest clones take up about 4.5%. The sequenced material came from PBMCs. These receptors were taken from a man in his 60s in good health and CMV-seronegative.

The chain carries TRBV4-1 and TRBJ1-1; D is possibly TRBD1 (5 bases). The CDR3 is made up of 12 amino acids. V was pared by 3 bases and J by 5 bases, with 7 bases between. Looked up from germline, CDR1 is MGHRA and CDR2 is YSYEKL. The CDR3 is CASSHGGTEAFF. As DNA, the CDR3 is TGCGCCAGCAGCCACGGGGGGACTGAAGCTTTCTTT.

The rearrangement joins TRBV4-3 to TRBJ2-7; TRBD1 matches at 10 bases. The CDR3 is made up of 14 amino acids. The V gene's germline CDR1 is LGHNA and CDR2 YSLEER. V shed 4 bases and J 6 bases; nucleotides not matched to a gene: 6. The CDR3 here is CASSPQDRGVEQYF. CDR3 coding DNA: TGCGCCAGCAGCCCGCAGGACAGGGGGGTCGAGCAGTACTTC.

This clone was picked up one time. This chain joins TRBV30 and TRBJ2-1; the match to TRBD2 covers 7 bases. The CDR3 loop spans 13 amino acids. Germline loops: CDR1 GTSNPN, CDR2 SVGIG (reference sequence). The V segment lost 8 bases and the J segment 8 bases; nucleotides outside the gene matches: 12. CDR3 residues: CARTSVTLDEQFF. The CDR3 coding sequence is TGTGCCAGAACTAGCGTAACGTTAGATGAGCAGTTCTTC.

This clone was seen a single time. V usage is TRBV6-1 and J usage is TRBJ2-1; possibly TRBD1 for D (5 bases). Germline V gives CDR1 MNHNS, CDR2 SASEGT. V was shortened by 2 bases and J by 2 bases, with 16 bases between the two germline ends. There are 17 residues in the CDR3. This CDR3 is CASSELRGGTTYNEQFF. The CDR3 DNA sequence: TGTGCCAGCAGTGAATTAAGGGGCGGAACCACCTACAATGAGCAGTTCTTC.

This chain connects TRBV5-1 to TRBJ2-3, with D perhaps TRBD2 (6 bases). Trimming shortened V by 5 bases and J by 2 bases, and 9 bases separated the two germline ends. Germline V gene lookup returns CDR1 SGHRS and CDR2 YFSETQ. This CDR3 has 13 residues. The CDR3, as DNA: TGCGCCAGCAGGGCGGGGACCACAGATACGCAGTATTTT. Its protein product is CASRAGTTDTQYF.

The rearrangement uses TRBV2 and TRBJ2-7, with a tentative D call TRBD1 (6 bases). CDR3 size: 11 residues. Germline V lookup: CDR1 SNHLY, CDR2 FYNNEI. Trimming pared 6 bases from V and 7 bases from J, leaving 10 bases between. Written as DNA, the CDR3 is TGTGCCAGCAGGGCTAGGGGGGAGCAGTACTTC. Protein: CASRARGEQYF.

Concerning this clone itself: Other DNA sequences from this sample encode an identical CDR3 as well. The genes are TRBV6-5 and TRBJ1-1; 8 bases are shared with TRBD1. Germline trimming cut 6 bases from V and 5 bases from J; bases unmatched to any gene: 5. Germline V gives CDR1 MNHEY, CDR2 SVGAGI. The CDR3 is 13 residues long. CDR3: CASRGQGGTEAFF. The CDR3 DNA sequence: TGTGCCAGCAGAGGACAGGGCGGTACTGAAGCTTTCTTT.

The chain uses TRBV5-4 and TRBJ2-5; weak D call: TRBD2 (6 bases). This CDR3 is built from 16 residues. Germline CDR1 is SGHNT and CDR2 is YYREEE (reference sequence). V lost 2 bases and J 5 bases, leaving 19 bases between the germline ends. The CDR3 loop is CASSFQGKAGLETQYF. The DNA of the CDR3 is TGTGCCAGCAGCTTCCAGGGAAAAGCGGGTTTGGAGACCCAGTACTTC.

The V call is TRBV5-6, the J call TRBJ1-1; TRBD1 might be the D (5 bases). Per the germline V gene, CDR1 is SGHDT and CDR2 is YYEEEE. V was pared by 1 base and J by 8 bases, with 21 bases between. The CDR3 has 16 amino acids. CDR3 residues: CASSLRRGRSQSEAFF. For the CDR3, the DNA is TGTGCCAGCAGCTTGCGTAGGGGTCGGTCACAGTCCGAAGCTTTCTTT.

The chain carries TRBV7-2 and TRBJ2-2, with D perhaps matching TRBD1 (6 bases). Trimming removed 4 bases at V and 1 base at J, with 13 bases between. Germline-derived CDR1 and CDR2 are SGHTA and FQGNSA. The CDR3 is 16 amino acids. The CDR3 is CASSSGDVRNTGELFF. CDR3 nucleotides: TGTGCCAGCAGCTCAGGGGACGTTAGGAACACCGGGGAGCTGTTTTTT.

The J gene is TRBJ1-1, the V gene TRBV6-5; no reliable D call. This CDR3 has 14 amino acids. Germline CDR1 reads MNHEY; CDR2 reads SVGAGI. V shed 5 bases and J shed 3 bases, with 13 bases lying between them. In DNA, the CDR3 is TGTGCCAGCAGTCGGAGTGGCGGATACACTGAAGCTTTCTTT. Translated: CASSRSGGYTEAFF.

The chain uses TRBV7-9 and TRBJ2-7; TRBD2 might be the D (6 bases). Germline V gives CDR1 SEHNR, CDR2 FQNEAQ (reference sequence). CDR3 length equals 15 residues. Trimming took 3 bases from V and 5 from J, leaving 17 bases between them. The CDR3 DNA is TGTGCCAGCAGCTTTTTGAGTGGAGGGCGGGACGAGCAGTACTTC. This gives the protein CASSFLSGGRDEQYF.

CDR3: CASRRDSDYEQYF. In DNA form, the CDR3 reads TGTGCCAGCAGAAGAGACAGCGACTACGAGCAGTACTTC. V gene TRBV27 combines with J gene TRBJ2-7, with D perhaps matching TRBD1 (5 bases). The CDR3 length is 13 residues. V lost 6 bases and J 3 bases, leaving 12 bases between the germline ends. Germline V gene data show CDR1 as MNHEY and CDR2 as SMNVEV (reference sequence).

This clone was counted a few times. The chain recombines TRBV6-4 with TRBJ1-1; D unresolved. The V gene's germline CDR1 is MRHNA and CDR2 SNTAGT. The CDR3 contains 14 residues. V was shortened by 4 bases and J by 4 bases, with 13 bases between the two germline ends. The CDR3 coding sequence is TGTGCCAGCAGTGGACGGCCCGGGAGCACTGAAGCTTTCTTT. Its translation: CASSGRPGSTEAFF.

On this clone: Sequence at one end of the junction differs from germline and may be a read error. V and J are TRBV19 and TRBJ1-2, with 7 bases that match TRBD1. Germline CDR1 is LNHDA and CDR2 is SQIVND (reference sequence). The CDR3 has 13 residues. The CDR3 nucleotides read TGTGCCAGTAGTATCTTAGGCCGGGACAGACTCCTCTTC. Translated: CASSILGRDRLLF.